This entry lists 13 T cell receptor beta chains sequenced from one sample in a study of cytomegalovirus exposure and HLA in healthy donors. Both 60 Vbeta primers and 13 Jbeta primers went into the PCR. The repertoire was sequenced with immunoSEQ multiplex PCR; TCRdb's copy has only in-frame clones and lacks some. Among some 100,000 clones, 80% to 85% were seen once, and the ten largest hold more than 2%. The sample taken for sequencing was PBMCs. These TCRs come from a woman in her twenties or thirties in good health and CMV-seronegative.

This chain links TRBV29-1 with TRBJ2-2; 7 nucleotides line up with TRBD2. After removal of 6 bases from V and 3 bases from J, the junction contained 1 base not matched to a gene. The CDR3 runs to 12 residues. CDR1 and CDR2 (germline): SQVTM, ANQGSEA. The CDR3 protein is CSVREYTGELFF. The CDR3 DNA follows: TGCAGCGTGCGGGAGTACACCGGGGAGCTGTTTTTT.

V is TRBV14 and J is TRBJ1-2; D gene unclear. The CDR3 has 17 amino acids. Germline V gene sequence: CDR1 SGHDN, CDR2 FVKESK. V lost 2 bases, J lost 0 bases, and 16 bases lay in between. The CDR3 spells CASSQTWAGPTNYGYTF. DNA for the CDR3: TGTGCCAGCAGCCAAACCTGGGCAGGTCCTACTAACTATGGCTACACCTTC.

The chain recombines TRBV6-6 with TRBJ1-2; D is unclear. This CDR3 has 12 amino acids. The V gene lost 4 bases and the J gene lost 6 bases, with 9 bases spanning the gap. The V gene's germline CDR1 is MNHNY and CDR2 SVGAGI (reference sequence). CDR3 region: CASSFGGNGYTF. As DNA, the CDR3 is TGTGCCAGCAGTTTTGGCGGTAATGGCTACACCTTC.

The genes are TRBV28 and TRBJ1-6; TRBD1 aligns across 7 bases. The ends lost 2 bases at V and 2 bases at J; junction bases unmatched: 3. This CDR3 is built from 16 residues. CDR1 and CDR2 (germline): MDHEN, SYDVKM. The CDR3 DNA follows: TGTGCCAGCAGTTTAGAAGGGGGCCCCTATAATTCACCCCTCCACTTT. Translated: CASSLEGGPYNSPLHF.

The chain joins TRBV28 to TRBJ2-5, with 9 positions matching TRBD1. J gave up 5 bases and V 5 bases, and 9 bases lay outside the gene matches. Germline V CDR1 and CDR2: MDHEN, SYDVKM. The length of the CDR3 is 15 residues. CDR3 DNA sequence: TGTGCCAGCAGTCCGACCGGGACAGGGCGGGAGACCCAGTACTTC. Encoded protein: CASSPTGTGRETQYF.

This chain joins TRBV7-9 and TRBJ2-7; 8 bases fit TRBD2. Germline V gene lookup returns CDR1 SEHNR and CDR2 FQNEAQ (reference sequence). The CDR3 covers 13 residues. V was clipped by 4 bases and J by 2 bases; unmatched bases: 1. CDR3 in amino acids: CASSSSGPYEQYF. The CDR3 DNA sequence: TGTGCCAGCAGCTCTAGCGGGCCCTACGAGCAGTACTTC.

J is TRBJ2-1 and V is TRBV11-3, with 8 bases fitting TRBD2. The V segment lost 0 bases and the J segment 6 bases; nucleotides outside the gene matches: 4. The CDR3 length is 15 residues. CDR1 SGHNT and CDR2 YENEEA come from the germline V gene. This CDR3 reads CASSLDGTSSNEQFF. The CDR3 DNA is TGTGCCAGCAGCTTAGATGGGACTAGTTCCAATGAGCAGTTCTTC. The full variable domain, with the rest looked up from reference TRBV11-3 and TRBJ2-1, is EAGVVQSPRYKIIEKKQPVAFWCNPISGHNTLYWYLQNLGQGPELLIRYENEEAVDDSQLPKDRFSAERLKGVDSTLKIQPAELGDSAVYLCASSLDGTSSNEQFFGPGTRLTVL.

The CDR3, as DNA: TGTGCCAGCAGCCCTGGGAGTCCCACTGAAGCTTTCTTT. Translated, it gives CASSPGSPTEAFF. The rearrangement links TRBV5-4 to TRBJ1-1; no clear D. This CDR3 region has 13 residues. Trimming took 4 bases from V and 4 from J, leaving 11 bases between them. From germline, CDR1 is SGHNT and CDR2 YYREEE (reference sequence).

The chain uses TRBV29-1 and TRBJ1-3; no reliable D call. Germline lookup yields CDR1 SQVTM and CDR2 ANQGSEA. Deletions cut 7 bases from V and 0 bases from J, with 13 bases between. This CDR3 has 14 residues. The CDR3 is CSAMHRFSGNTIYF. Here the CDR3 DNA reads TGCAGCGCCATGCACAGATTCTCTGGAAACACCATATATTTT.

The V gene is TRBV5-4, the J gene TRBJ2-7; D unresolved. In germline, CDR1 is SGHNT, CDR2 YYREEE (reference sequence). V lost 1 base to trimming and J lost 2 bases, with 10 bases between them. CDR3 size: 14 residues. CDR3 sequence: CASSLSGSAYEQYF. CDR3 nucleotides: TGTGCCAGCAGCTTGTCAGGCAGTGCCTACGAGCAGTACTTC.

This clone was seen a few times. The gene calls are TRBV7-3 and TRBJ2-1; a possible D gene is TRBD2 (5 bases). Deletions cut 2 bases from V and 15 bases from J, with 20 bases between. The CDR3 is made up of 14 amino acids. Germline CDR1 and CDR2: SGHTA and FQGTGA. CDR3: CASSLSRTGAGWFF. CDR3 bases: TGTGCCAGCAGCTTATCCCGGACTGGAGCAGGTTGGTTCTTC.

This clone was seen just once. The chain recombines TRBV4-3 with TRBJ2-2; 7 bases line up with TRBD2. This CDR3 spans 16 amino acids. After removal of 2 bases from V and 1 base from J, the junction contained 4 bases not matched to a gene. Per germline, CDR1 LGHNA and CDR2 YSLEER. The CDR3 coding sequence is TGCGCCAGCAGCCAATATATAGCGGGGAACACCGGGGAGCTGTTTTTT. Translating gives CASSQYIAGNTGELFF.

The chain employs TRBV29-1 and TRBJ2-7; tentatively, D is TRBD1 (6 bases). This CDR3 region has 12 residues. Germline CDR1 SQVTM, CDR2 ANQGSEA. V lost 4 bases, J lost 5 bases, and 12 bases lay in between. The CDR3 is CSVGQVGDEQYF. The CDR3 nucleotides are TGCAGCGTTGGACAGGTGGGCGACGAGCAGTACTTC.